A single sample gave rise to the 9 T cell receptor beta chains below, sequenced in a study of response to subunit inactivated influenza vaccine. MiXCR, applied by TCRdb to the RT-PCR reads, yields one record per CDR3 protein. The sample consists of hundreds of thousands of distinct CDR3 sequences, approximately 13% of them appearing once. The sample was PBMCs from blood, taken approximately 15 days before vaccination. All receptors derive from a man in his fifties or sixties who received an inactivated influenza vaccine.

V gene TRBV30 combines with J gene TRBJ2-7; 7 bases match TRBD1. The ends lost 5 bases at V and 4 bases at J; junction bases unmatched: 5. The CDR3 sequence is 12 residues long. CDR1 and CDR2 (germline): GTSNPN, SVGIG (reference sequence). CDR3 in DNA: TGTGCCTGGGACAGACAGGGTTACGAGCAGTACTTC. Translating gives CAWDRQGYEQYF.

The table lists this clonotype with a few counts. The CDR3 protein is CASSQDYFGQGAGETQYF. CDR3 DNA: TGCGCCAGCAGCCAAGACTACTTCGGACAGGGGGCCGGAGAGACCCAGTACTTC. The rearrangement joins TRBV4-3 to TRBJ2-5; 11 nucleotides agree with TRBD1. CDR1 is LGHNA and CDR2 is YSLEER in the germline V gene. The CDR3 is 18 residues long. V gave up 0 bases and J gave up 4 bases; unmatched junction bases: 10.

In this sample, this clonotype turned up a few times. The rearrangement links TRBV6-2 or TRBV6-3 to TRBJ2-4; D may be TRBD1 or TRBD2 (5 bases each). The CDR3 extends over 19 amino acids. Germline CDR1 is MNHEY and CDR2 is SVGEGT. Trimming shortened V by 0 bases and J by 0 bases, and 18 bases separated the two germline ends. The CDR3 DNA reads TGTGCCAGCAGTTACTCGATAGCGACAGTCAACCTAGCCAAAAACATTCAGTACTTC. Translated: CASSYSIATVNLAKNIQYF.

This clonotype was seen a handful of times. This chain uses TRBV6-1 with TRBJ1-5; a weak D match, TRBD1 (5 bases). The CDR3 runs 15 residues. Per the germline V gene, CDR1 is MNHNS and CDR2 is SASEGT. V was pared by 5 bases and J by 3 bases, with 14 bases between. CDR3 region: CASSTGTQTNQPQHF. The CDR3 DNA is TGTGCCAGCAGTACCGGGACCCAGACCAATCAGCCCCAGCATTTT.

The chain uses TRBV7-2 and TRBJ2-2; no clear D. Germline values: CDR1 SGHTA, CDR2 FQGNSA. V was trimmed by 1 base and J by 5 bases, leaving 11 bases between them. The CDR3 totals 15 residues. CDR3 in amino acids: CASSLVLWGTGELFF. CDR3 nucleotides: TGTGCCAGCAGCTTAGTTTTGTGGGGTACCGGGGAGCTGTTTTTT. The full variable domain, completed using reference TRBV7-2 and TRBJ2-2, is GAGVSQSPSNKVTEKGKDVELRCDPISGHTALYWYRQSLGQGLEFLIYFQGNSAPDKSGLPSDRFSAERTGGSVSTLTIQRTQQEDSAVYLCASSLVLWGTGELFFGEGSRLTVL.

This chain joins TRBV10-3 and TRBJ1-1; D uncertain. V lost 0 bases to trimming and J lost 5 bases, with 7 bases between them. From germline, CDR1 is ENHRY and CDR2 SYGVKD. The CDR3 covers 13 residues. The CDR3 DNA sequence: TGTGCCATCAGTGAGTCCCAGGCGACTGAAGCTTTCTTT. It is translated as CAISESQATEAFF.

The V and J genes are TRBV7-9 and TRBJ2-2; 8 bases align to TRBD1. The CDR3 has 15 residues. Germline V gene sequence: CDR1 SEHNR, CDR2 FQNEAQ (reference sequence). V shed 6 bases and J 4 bases; nucleotides not matched to a gene: 7. CDR3 loop: CASREIGQGTGELFF. Here the CDR3 DNA reads TGTGCCAGCAGAGAAATTGGACAGGGCACCGGGGAGCTGTTTTTT. The whole variable domain, remainder taken from reference TRBV7-9 and TRBJ2-2, is DTGVSQNPRHKITKRGQNVTFRCDPISEHNRLYWYRQTLGQGPEFLTYFQNEAQLEKSRLLSDRFSAERPKGSFSTLEIQRTEQGDSAMYLCASREIGQGTGELFFGEGSRLTVL.

This clonotype was recorded many times. The CDR3 DNA is TGTGCCAGCAGTTTCAACCCCCGGGAGACCCAGTACTTC. Protein sequence: CASSFNPRETQYF. This chain uses TRBV12-3 or TRBV12-4 with TRBJ2-5; D is unclear. V dropped 3 bases and J dropped 5 bases, with 10 bases sitting between them. The CDR3 is made up of 13 amino acids.

This clonotype has a count of ten or more. Its ends do not fully match the called genes, so a read error is possible. The genes are TRBV7-2 and TRBJ1-5, with unresolved D. The CDR3 runs 13 residues. From germline, CDR1 is SGHTA and CDR2 FQGNSA. CDR3 in DNA: TGTGCCAGCAGTTTAGTCCGAAATCAGCCCCAGCATTTT. Translating it yields CASSLVRNQPQHF.